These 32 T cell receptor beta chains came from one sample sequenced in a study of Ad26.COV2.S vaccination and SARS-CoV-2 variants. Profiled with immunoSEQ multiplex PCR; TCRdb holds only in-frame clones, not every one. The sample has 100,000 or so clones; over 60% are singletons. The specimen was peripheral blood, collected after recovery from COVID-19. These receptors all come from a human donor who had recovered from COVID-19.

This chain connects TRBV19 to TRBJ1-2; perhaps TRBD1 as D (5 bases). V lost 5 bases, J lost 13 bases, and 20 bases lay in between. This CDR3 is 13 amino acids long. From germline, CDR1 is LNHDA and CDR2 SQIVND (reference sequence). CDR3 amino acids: CASSVSGTLSLTF. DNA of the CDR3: TGTGCCAGTAGTGTCTCCGGGACGCTCTCTCTCACCTTC.

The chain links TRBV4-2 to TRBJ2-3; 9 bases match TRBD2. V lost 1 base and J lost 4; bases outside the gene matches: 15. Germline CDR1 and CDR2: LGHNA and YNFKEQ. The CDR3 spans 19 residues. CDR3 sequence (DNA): TGTGCCAGCAGCCAAGCCCTGGGAGCGGGGGGACGCACGGCAGATACGCAGTATTTT. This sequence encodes CASSQALGAGGRTADTQYF.

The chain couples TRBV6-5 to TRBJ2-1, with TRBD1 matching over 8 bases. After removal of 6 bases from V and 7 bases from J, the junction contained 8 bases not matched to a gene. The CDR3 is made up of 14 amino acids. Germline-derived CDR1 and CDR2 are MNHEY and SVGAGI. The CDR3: CASRPRTGRNEQFF. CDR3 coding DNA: TGTGCCAGCAGACCGAGGACAGGGAGGAATGAGCAGTTCTTC.

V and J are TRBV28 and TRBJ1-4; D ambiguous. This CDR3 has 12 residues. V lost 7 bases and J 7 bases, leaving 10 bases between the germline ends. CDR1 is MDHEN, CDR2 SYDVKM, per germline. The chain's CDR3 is CASNALGEKLFF. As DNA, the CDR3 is TGTGCCAGCAACGCCTTGGGTGAAAAACTGTTTTTT.

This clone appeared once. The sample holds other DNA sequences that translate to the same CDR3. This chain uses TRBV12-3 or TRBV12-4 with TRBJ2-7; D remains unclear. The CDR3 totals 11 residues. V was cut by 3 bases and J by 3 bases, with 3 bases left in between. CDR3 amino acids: CASSLGYEQYF. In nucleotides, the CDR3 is TGTGCCAGCAGTTTGGGCTACGAGCAGTACTTC.

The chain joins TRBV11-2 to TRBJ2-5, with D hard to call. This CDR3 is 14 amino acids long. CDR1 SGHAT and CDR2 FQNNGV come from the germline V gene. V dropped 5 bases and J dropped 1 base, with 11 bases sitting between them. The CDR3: CASSRKPIQETQYF. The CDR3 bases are TGTGCCAGCAGCCGGAAGCCAATCCAAGAGACCCAGTACTTC. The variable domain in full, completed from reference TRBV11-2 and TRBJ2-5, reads EAGVAQSPRYKIIEKRQSVAFWCNPISGHATLYWYQQILGQGPKLLIQFQNNGVVDDSQLPKDRFSAERLKGVDSTLKIQPAKLEDSAVYLCASSRKPIQETQYFGPGTRLLVL.

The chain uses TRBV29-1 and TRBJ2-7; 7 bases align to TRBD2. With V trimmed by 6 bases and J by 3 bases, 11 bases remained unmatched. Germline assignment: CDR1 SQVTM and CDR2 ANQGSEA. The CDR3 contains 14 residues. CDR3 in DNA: TGCAGCGTGGAGTCGAGCCGGGGGGTCTACGAGCAGTACTTC. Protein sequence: CSVESSRGVYEQYF.

Written as DNA, the CDR3 is TGTGCCAGCAGTCTCGGGGGTATCCCTTACGAGCAGTACTTC. Its translation is CASSLGGIPYEQYF. The V and J genes are TRBV2 and TRBJ2-7; a weak D match, TRBD2 (6 bases). Germline V lookup: CDR1 SNHLY, CDR2 FYNNEI. V was trimmed by 5 bases and J by 4 bases, leaving 15 bases between them. The CDR3 loop spans 14 amino acids.

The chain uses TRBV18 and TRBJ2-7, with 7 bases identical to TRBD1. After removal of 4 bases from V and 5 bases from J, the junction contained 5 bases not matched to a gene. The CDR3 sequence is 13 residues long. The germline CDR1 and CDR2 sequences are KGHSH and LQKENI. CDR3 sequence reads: CASSLGQDDEQYF. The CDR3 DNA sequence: TGTGCCAGCTCACTAGGACAGGATGACGAGCAGTACTTC.

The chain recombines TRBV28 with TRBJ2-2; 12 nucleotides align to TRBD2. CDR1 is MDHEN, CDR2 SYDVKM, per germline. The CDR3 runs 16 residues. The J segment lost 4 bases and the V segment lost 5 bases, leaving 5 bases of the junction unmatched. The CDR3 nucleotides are TGTGCCAGCAGTAAGGGACTAGCGGGTACCACCGGGGAGCTGTTTTTT. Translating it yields CASSKGLAGTTGELFF.

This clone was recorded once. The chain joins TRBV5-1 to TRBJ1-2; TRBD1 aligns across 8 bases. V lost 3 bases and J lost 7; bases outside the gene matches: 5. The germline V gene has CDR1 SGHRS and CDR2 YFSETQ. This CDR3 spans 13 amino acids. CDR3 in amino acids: CASSSTGGSGYTF. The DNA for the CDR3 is TGCGCCAGCAGCTCCACAGGGGGAAGTGGCTACACCTTC.

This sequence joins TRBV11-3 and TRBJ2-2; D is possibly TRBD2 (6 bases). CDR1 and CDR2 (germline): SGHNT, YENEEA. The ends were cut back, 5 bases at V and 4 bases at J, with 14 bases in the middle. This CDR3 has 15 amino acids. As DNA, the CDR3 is TGTGCCAGCAGCCCCAGACTAGGGAGCACCGGGGAGCTGTTTTTT. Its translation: CASSPRLGSTGELFF.

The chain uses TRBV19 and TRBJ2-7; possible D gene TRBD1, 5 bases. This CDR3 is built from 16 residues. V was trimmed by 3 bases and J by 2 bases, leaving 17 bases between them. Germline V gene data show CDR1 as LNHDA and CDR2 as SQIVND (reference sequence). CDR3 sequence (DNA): TGTGCCAGTAGTATTACTTCCAGGGCAGATCCCTACGAGCAGTACTTC. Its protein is CASSITSRADPYEQYF.

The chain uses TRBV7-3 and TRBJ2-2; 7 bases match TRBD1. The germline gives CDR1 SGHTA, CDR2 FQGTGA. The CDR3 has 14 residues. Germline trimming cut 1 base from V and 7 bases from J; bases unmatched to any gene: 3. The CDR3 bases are TGTGCCAGCAGCTTAATTCCAGGGGGCGGGGAGCTGTTTTTT. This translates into CASSLIPGGGELFF.

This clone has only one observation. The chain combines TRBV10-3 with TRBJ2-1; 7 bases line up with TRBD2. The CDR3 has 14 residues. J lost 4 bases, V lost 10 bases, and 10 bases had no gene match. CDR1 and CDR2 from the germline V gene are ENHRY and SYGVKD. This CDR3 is CATGGTAGYNEQFF. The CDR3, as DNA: TGTGCCACCGGGGGGACGGCCGGATACAATGAGCAGTTCTTC.

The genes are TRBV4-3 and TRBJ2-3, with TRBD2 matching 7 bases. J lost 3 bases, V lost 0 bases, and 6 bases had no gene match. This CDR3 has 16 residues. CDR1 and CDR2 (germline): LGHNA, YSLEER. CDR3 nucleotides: TGCGCCAGCAGCCAAGATCTGGGGGGGGGAACAGATACGCAGTATTTT. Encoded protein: CASSQDLGGGTDTQYF.

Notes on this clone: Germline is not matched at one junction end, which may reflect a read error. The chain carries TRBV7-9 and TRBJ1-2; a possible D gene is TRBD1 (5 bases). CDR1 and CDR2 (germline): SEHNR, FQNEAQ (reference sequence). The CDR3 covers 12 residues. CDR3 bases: TGTGCCAGCAGTTTAGCAGGGCATGGCTACACCTTC. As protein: CASSLAGHGYTF.

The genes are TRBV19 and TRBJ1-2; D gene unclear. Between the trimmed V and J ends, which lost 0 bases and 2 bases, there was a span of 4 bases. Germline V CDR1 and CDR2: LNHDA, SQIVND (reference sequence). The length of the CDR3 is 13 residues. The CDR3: CASSIDRNYGYTF. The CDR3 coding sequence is TGTGCCAGTAGTATAGACCGAAACTATGGCTACACCTTC.

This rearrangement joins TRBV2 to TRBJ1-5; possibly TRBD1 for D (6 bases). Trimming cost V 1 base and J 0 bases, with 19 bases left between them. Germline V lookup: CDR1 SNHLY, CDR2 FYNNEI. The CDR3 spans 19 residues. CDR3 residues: CASSEGATGWTYSNQPQHF. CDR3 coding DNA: TGTGCCAGCAGTGAAGGAGCAACAGGGTGGACGTATAGCAATCAGCCCCAGCATTTT.

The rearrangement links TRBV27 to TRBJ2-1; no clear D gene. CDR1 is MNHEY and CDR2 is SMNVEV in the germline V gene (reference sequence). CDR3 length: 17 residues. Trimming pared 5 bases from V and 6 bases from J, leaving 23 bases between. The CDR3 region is CASSPLPRRSKGNEQFF. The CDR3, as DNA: TGTGCCAGCAGTCCCTTACCCCGCAGGTCAAAGGGCAATGAGCAGTTCTTC.

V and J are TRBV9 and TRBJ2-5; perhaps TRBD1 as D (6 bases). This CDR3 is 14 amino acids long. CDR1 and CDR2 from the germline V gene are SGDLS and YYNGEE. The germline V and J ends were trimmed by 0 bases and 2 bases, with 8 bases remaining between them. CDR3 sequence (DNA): TGTGCCAGCAGCGTAGGGGACAATCAAGAGACCCAGTACTTC. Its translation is CASSVGDNQETQYF.

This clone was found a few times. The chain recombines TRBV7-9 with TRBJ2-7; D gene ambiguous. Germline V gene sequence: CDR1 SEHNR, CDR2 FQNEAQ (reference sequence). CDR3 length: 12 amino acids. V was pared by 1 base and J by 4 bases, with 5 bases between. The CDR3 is CASSLGDYEQYF. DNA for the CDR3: TGTGCCAGCAGCTTAGGGGATTACGAGCAGTACTTC.

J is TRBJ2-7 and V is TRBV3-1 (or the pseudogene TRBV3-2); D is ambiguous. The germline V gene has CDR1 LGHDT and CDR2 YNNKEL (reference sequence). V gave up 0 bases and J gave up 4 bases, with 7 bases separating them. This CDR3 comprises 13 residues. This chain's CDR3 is CASSQENRYEQYF. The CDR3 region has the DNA TGTGCCAGCAGCCAAGAGAACCGTTACGAGCAGTACTTC.

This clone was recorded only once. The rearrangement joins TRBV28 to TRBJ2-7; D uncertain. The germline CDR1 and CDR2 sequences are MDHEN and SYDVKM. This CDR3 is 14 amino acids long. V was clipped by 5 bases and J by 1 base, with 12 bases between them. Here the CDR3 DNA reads TGTGCCAGCAGTAGCACCCCGGTATCCTACGAGCAGTACTTC. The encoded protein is CASSSTPVSYEQYF. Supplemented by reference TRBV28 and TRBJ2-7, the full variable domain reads DVKVTQSSRYLVKRTGEKVFLECVQDMDHENMFWYRQDPGLGLRLIYFSYDVKMKEKGDIPEGYSVSREKKERFSLILESASTNQTSMYLCASSSTPVSYEQYFGPGTRLTVT.

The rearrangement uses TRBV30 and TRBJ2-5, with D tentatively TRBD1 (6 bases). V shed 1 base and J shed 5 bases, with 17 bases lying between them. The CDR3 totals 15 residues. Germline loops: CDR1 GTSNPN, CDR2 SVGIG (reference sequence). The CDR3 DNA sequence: TGTGCCTGGAGTGCGTCCAGGGGAAGCGGCGAGACCCAGTACTTC. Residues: CAWSASRGSGETQYF.

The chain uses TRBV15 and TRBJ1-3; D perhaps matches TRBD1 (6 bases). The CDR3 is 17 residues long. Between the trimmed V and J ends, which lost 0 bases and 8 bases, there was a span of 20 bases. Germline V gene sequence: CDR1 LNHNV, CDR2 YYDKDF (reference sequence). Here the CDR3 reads CATSRDRGAGARDTIYF. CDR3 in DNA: TGTGCCACCAGCAGAGATCGTGGGGCAGGGGCCAGGGACACCATATATTTT.

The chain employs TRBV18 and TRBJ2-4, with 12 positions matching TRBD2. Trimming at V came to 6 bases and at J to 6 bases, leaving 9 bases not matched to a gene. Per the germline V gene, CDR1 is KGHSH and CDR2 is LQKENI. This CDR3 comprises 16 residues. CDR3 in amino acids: CASSLTSGGYRNIQYF. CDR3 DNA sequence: TGTGCCAGCTCTCTGACTAGCGGGGGCTATCGAAACATTCAGTACTTC.

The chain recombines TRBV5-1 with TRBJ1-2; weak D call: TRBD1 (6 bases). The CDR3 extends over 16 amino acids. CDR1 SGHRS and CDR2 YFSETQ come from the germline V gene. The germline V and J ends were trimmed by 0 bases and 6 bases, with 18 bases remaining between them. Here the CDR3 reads CASSLVAAGASNGYTF. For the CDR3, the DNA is TGCGCCAGCAGCTTGGTTGCGGCAGGGGCGTCTAATGGCTACACCTTC.

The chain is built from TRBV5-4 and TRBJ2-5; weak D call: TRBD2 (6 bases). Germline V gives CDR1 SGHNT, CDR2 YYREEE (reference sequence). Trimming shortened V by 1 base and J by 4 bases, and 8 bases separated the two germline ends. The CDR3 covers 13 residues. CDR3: CASSLLGGETQYF. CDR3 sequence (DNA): TGTGCCAGCAGCTTGTTGGGGGGAGAGACCCAGTACTTC.

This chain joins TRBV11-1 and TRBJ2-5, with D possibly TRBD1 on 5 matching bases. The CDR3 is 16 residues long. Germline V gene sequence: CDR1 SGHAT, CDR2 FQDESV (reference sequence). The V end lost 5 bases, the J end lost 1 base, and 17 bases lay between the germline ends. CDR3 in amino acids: CASSTGPDTLQETQYF. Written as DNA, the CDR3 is TGTGCCAGCAGCACAGGTCCGGACACTCTCCAAGAGACCCAGTACTTC. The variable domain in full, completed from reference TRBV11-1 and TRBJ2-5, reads EAEVAQSPRYKITEKSQAVAFWCDPISGHATLYWYRQILGQGPELLVQFQDESVVDDSQLPKDRFSAERLKGVDSTLKIQPAELGDSAMYLCASSTGPDTLQETQYFGPGTRLLVL.

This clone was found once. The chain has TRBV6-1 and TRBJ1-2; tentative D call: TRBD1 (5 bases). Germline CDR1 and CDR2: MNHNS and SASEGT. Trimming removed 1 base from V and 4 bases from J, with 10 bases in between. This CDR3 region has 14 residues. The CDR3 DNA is TGTGCCAGCAGTGAAGTGGGACCTTCCTATGGCTACACCTTC. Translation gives CASSEVGPSYGYTF.

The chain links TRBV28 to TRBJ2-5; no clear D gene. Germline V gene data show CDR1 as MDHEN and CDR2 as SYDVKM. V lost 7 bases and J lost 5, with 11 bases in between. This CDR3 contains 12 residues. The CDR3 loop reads CASTRVGETQYF. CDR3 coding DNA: TGTGCCAGCACTAGAGTGGGGGAGACCCAGTACTTC.